The 25 T cell receptor beta chains in this list originate from one sample, sequenced in a study of blood T cells in healthy people across ages. Combining a sample-barcoded 5' primer with a J-beta primer mix, a second PCR ran for about 6 to 12 cycles. TCRdb reanalysed the 5' RACE reads using MiXCR and keeps one entry per CDR3 protein. The profile covers roughly 800,000 distinct CDR3 sequences, with about three fifths appearing a single time and 20% to 25% taken by the ten largest. The sample was blood. The receptors stem from a young man in good health.

The chain couples TRBV20-1 to TRBJ1-5, with a weak D call TRBD1 (5 bases). Trimming stripped 0 bases from V and 0 bases from J, with 12 bases between. The germline V gene encodes CDR1 DFQATT and CDR2 SNEGSKA (reference sequence). CDR3 length equals 16 residues. The chain's CDR3 is CSARDSGDDSNQPQHF. The DNA of the CDR3 is TGCAGTGCTAGAGATTCCGGGGACGATAGCAATCAGCCCCAGCATTTT.

This clonotype has at least ten counts. The chain couples TRBV4-3 to TRBJ2-6, with 12 nucleotides matching TRBD2. Per the germline V gene, CDR1 is LGHNA and CDR2 is YSLEER. V dropped 4 bases and J dropped 4; count of bases not matched to a gene: 8. The CDR3 is made up of 18 amino acids. The CDR3 loop is CASSLRLAGVSGANVLTF. The CDR3 DNA follows: TGCGCCAGCAGCCTAAGACTAGCGGGAGTATCAGGGGCCAACGTCCTGACTTTC.

The chain has TRBV29-1 and TRBJ2-7; perhaps D is TRBD1 or TRBD2 (7 bases each). CDR1 and CDR2 from the germline V gene are SQVTM and ANQGSEA. Deletions cut 3 bases from V and 3 bases from J, with 15 bases between. This CDR3 comprises 14 residues. CDR3 region: CSVEPPGGGYEQYF. The CDR3 coding sequence is TGCAGCGTTGAGCCCCCAGGGGGGGGCTACGAGCAGTACTTC.

The gene calls are TRBV20-1 and TRBJ1-2; TRBD1 agrees at 7 bases. The length of the CDR3 is 12 residues. With V trimmed by 5 bases and J by 6 bases, 6 bases remained unmatched. Germline-derived CDR1 and CDR2 are DFQATT and SNEGSKA (reference sequence). The CDR3 DNA reads TGCAGTGCTCGCGACAGGGTTCATGGCTACACCTTC. As protein: CSARDRVHGYTF.

V and J are TRBV10-3 and TRBJ2-3, with TRBD2 matching over 12 bases. V shed 4 bases and J 4 bases; nucleotides not matched to a gene: 3. The length of the CDR3 is 15 residues. Germline loops: CDR1 ENHRY, CDR2 SYGVKD. The CDR3: CAISGTSGDADTQYF. In DNA, the CDR3 is TGTGCCATCAGTGGGACTAGCGGGGACGCAGATACGCAGTATTTT.

V gene TRBV27 combines with J gene TRBJ2-1, with D perhaps matching TRBD1 (6 bases). The CDR3 has 16 amino acids. From germline, CDR1 is MNHEY and CDR2 SMNVEV (reference sequence). V was cut by 5 bases and J by 0 bases, with 14 bases left in between. Here the CDR3 DNA reads TGTGCCAGCAGTCTCACCCGACAGGCCTCCTACAATGAGCAGTTCTTC. As protein: CASSLTRQASYNEQFF.

The V gene is TRBV11-2, the J gene TRBJ2-5; D ambiguous. Trimming removed 5 bases at V and 5 bases at J, with 15 bases between. CDR1 and CDR2 (germline): SGHAT, FQNNGV. CDR3 size: 14 residues. The CDR3 DNA follows: TGTGCCAGCAGCATGGACGGGCTGAGGGAGACCCAGTACTTC. Translation: CASSMDGLRETQYF.

This clonotype has just a few counts. This chain uses TRBV7-2 with TRBJ2-5; maybe TRBD2 (6 bases). The V gene lost 1 base and the J gene lost 1 base, with 13 bases spanning the gap. The CDR3 sequence is 16 residues long. Germline V gene data show CDR1 as SGHTA and CDR2 as FQGNSA. CDR3 region: CASSLVSGASQETQYF. As DNA, the CDR3 is TGTGCCAGCAGCTTAGTCTCGGGAGCGTCCCAAGAGACCCAGTACTTC.

V and J are TRBV20-1 and TRBJ2-1, with D uncertain. Trimming removed 2 bases at V and 5 bases at J, with 7 bases between. The CDR3 spans 12 residues. Germline CDR1 is DFQATT and CDR2 is SNEGSKA (reference sequence). The CDR3 bases are TGCAGTGCTAGAACGAGTAACAATGAGCAGTTCTTC. Protein sequence: CSARTSNNEQFF.

The chain recombines TRBV6-6 with TRBJ1-2, with D unresolved. The CDR3 runs to 14 residues. Germline CDR1 MNHNY, CDR2 SVGAGI (reference sequence). Trimming took 6 bases from V and 1 from J, leaving 12 bases between them. The DNA of the CDR3 is TGTGCCAGCAGGCGTGGCAGGCATAACTATGGCTACACCTTC. Protein sequence: CASRRGRHNYGYTF.

The chain is built from TRBV6-5 and TRBJ1-2; TRBD1 agrees at 7 bases. The CDR3 sequence is 15 residues long. Germline CDR1 reads MNHEY; CDR2 reads SVGAGI. J was trimmed by 8 bases and V by 2 bases; bases with no gene match: 11. The CDR3: CASSYRQGLSKGYTF. CDR3 bases: TGTGCCAGCAGTTACAGACAGGGTCTTTCTAAGGGCTACACCTTC.

This sequence joins TRBV20-1 and TRBJ2-1; 10 bases line up with TRBD1. Trimming at V came to 2 bases and at J to 8 bases, leaving 15 bases not matched to a gene. The germline V gene encodes CDR1 DFQATT and CDR2 SNEGSKA (reference sequence). The CDR3 is 17 residues long. The CDR3: CSARPRTGGFLFDEQFF. The CDR3 nucleotides are TGCAGTGCTAGACCCAGGACAGGGGGTTTCCTTTTCGATGAGCAGTTCTTC.

Only a few counts were recorded for this clonotype. This chain joins TRBV5-1 and TRBJ2-1; a weak D match, TRBD1 (6 bases). CDR1 is SGHRS, CDR2 YFSETQ, per germline. Trimming removed 4 bases at V and 0 bases at J, with 17 bases between. The CDR3 runs to 17 residues. This CDR3 is CASSPQQGAYSYNEQFF. DNA for the CDR3: TGCGCCAGCAGCCCTCAACAGGGAGCATACTCCTACAATGAGCAGTTCTTC.

This chain joins TRBV4-2 and TRBJ2-7; possibly TRBD2 for D (5 bases). CDR1 and CDR2 from the germline V gene are LGHNA and YNFKEQ. Trimming shortened V by 0 bases and J by 3 bases, and 15 bases separated the two germline ends. The CDR3 sequence is 16 residues long. The CDR3 reads CASSQETDKLDYEQYF. As DNA, the CDR3 is TGTGCCAGCAGCCAAGAAACCGATAAACTAGACTACGAGCAGTACTTC.

Details on this clonotype: It may be a read error: a sequence one base away is much more abundant. The rearrangement uses TRBV20-1 and TRBJ2-7; TRBD1 matches 8 bases. The CDR3 is 15 amino acids. V lost 0 bases, J lost 6 bases, and 10 bases stayed unmatched. Germline values: CDR1 DFQATT, CDR2 SNEGSKA (reference sequence). Written as DNA, the CDR3 is TGCAGTGCTAGAGACGGGGACCGGACAGGGTCCGAGCAGTACTTC. Amino acids: CSARDGDRTGSEQYF.

The chain couples TRBV20-1 to TRBJ1-2; 7 bases are shared with TRBD1. There are 15 residues in the CDR3. V was pared by 4 bases and J by 0 bases, with 8 bases of the junction left unmatched. The germline V gene has CDR1 DFQATT and CDR2 SNEGSKA (reference sequence). CDR3 loop: CSAIPGTEANYGYTF. CDR3 DNA: TGCAGTGCTATCCCCGGGACAGAAGCTAACTATGGCTACACCTTC.

This clonotype turned up a few times. This chain uses TRBV27 with TRBJ2-1, with D possibly TRBD2 on 7 matching bases. The germline CDR1 and CDR2 sequences are MNHEY and SMNVEV (reference sequence). This CDR3 spans 14 amino acids. Trimming removed 6 bases from V and 8 bases from J, with 17 bases in between. CDR3 loop: CASSPGGGAYEQFF. Written as DNA, the CDR3 is TGTGCCAGCAGCCCTGGGGGGGGGGCCTATGAGCAGTTCTTC.

This clonotype was observed a few times. V usage is TRBV3-1 and J usage is TRBJ1-2, with D possibly matching TRBD1 (5 bases). This CDR3 region has 14 residues. In germline, CDR1 is LGHDT, CDR2 YNNKEL (reference sequence). With 4 bases removed from V and 6 bases from J, the gap between germline ends came to 15 bases. For the CDR3, the DNA is TGTGCCAGCAGCCCCCAGTATACAGGCGATGGCTACACCTTC. The encoded protein is CASSPQYTGDGYTF. Full variable domain (remainder filled in from reference TRBV3-1 and TRBJ1-2): DTAVSQTPKYLVTQMGNDKSIKCEQNLGHDTMYWYKQDSKKFLKIMFSYNNKELIINETVPNRFSPKSPDKAHLNLHINSLELGDSAVYFCASSPQYTGDGYTFGSGTRLTVV.

The chain has TRBV20-1 and TRBJ2-5; TRBD2 is a possible D gene (5 bases). V dropped 4 bases and J dropped 4 bases, with 13 bases sitting between them. The CDR3 spans 13 residues. Per germline, CDR1 DFQATT and CDR2 SNEGSKA (reference sequence). CDR3 sequence (DNA): TGCAGTGCTATTATGAGTGGGAGAGAGACCCAGTACTTC. Its translation: CSAIMSGRETQYF.

This chain uses TRBV20-1 with TRBJ2-3; TRBD2 matches 10 bases. The CDR3 covers 15 residues. CDR1 is DFQATT and CDR2 is SNEGSKA in the germline V gene (reference sequence). The CDR3 loop is CSLLGLSGGADTQYF. CDR3 coding DNA: TGCAGCCTGCTAGGGCTAAGCGGGGGGGCAGATACGCAGTATTTT.

This clonotype has a handful of counts. J is TRBJ1-2 and V is TRBV7-9, with unresolved D. CDR1 and CDR2 from the germline V gene are SEHNR and FQNEAQ (reference sequence). CDR3 size: 12 residues. Trimming removed 5 bases at V and 4 bases at J, with 8 bases between. CDR3 region: CASSTDGYGYTF. The CDR3 DNA follows: TGTGCCAGCAGCACGGACGGCTATGGCTACACCTTC.

The rearrangement joins TRBV2 to TRBJ2-5; the D gene is possibly TRBD2 (6 bases). Trimming removed 2 bases from V and 2 bases from J, with 9 bases in between. Per germline, CDR1 SNHLY and CDR2 FYNNEI. The CDR3 spans 14 residues. The CDR3, as DNA: TGTGCCAGCAGTGAATTGGGACTTCAAGAGACCCAGTACTTC. Residues: CASSELGLQETQYF.

V gene TRBV7-2 combines with J gene TRBJ2-3, with 11 bases aligning to TRBD2. The CDR3 spans 17 residues. Unmatched junction bases numbered 6, after V lost 3 bases and J lost 1 base. Germline CDR1 reads SGHTA; CDR2 reads FQGNSA. The CDR3 spells CASSFRGLADRTDTQYF. The DNA of the CDR3 is TGTGCCAGCAGCTTCCGGGGACTAGCGGACCGCACAGATACGCAGTATTTT.

The V and J genes are TRBV5-1 and TRBJ2-3, with D hard to call. The CDR3 spans 15 residues. CDR1 is SGHRS and CDR2 is YFSETQ in the germline V gene. The V and J ends lost 3 bases and 1 base respectively, with 12 bases between them. CDR3 loop: CASSSIGPGTDTQYF. The CDR3 DNA sequence: TGCGCCAGCAGCTCAATCGGGCCCGGCACAGATACGCAGTATTTT.

The chain uses TRBV18 and TRBJ2-1, with D possibly matching TRBD2 (6 bases). Germline CDR1 is KGHSH and CDR2 is LQKENI. V was cut by 3 bases and J by 4 bases, with 16 bases left in between. This CDR3 is 16 amino acids long. The CDR3 bases are TGTGCCAGCTCACCCCCATCCTTTGGGGGGTACAATGAGCAGTTCTTC. This codes for CASSPPSFGGYNEQFF.